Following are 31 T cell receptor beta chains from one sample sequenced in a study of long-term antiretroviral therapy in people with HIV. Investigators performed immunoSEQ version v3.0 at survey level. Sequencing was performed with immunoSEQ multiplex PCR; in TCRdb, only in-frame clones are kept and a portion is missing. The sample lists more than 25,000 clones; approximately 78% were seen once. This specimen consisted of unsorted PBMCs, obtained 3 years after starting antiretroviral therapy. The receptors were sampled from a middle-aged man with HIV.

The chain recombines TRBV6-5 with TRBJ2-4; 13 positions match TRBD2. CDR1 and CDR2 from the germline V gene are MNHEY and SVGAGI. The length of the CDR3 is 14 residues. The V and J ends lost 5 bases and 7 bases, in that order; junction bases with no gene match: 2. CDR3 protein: CASSLTSGRNIQYF. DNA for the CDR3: TGTGCCAGCAGTCTGACTAGCGGGAGGAACATTCAGTACTTC.

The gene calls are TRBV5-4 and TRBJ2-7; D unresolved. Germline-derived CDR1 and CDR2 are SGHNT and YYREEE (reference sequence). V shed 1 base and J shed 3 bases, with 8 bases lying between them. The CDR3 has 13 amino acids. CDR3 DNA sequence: TGTGCCAGCAGCTTGACGGCCGACTACGAGCAGTACTTC. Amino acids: CASSLTADYEQYF.

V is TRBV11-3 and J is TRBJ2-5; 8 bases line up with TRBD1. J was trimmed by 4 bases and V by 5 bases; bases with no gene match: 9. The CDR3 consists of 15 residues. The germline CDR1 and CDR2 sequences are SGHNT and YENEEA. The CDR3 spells CASSPGGQAPETQYF. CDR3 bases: TGTGCCAGCAGCCCCGGGGGACAGGCGCCAGAGACCCAGTACTTC.

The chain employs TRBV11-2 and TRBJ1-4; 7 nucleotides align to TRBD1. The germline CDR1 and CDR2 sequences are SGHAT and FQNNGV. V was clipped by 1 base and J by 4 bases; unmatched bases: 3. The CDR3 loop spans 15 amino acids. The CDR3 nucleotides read TGTGCCAGCAGCTTAGCGGGACAGAGTAATGAAAAACTGTTTTTT. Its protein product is CASSLAGQSNEKLFF.

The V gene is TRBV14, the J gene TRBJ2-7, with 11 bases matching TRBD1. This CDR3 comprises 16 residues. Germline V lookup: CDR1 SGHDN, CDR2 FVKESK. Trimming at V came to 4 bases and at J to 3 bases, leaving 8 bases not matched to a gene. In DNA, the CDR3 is TGTGCCAGCAGCCCGTTACCGGGACAGGGGGTCTACGAGCAGTACTTC. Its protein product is CASSPLPGQGVYEQYF. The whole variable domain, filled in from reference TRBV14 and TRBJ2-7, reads EAGVTQFPSHSVIEKGQTVTLRCDPISGHDNLYWYRRVMGKEIKFLLHFVKESKQDESGMPNNRFLAERTGGTYSTLKVQPAELEDSGVYFCASSPLPGQGVYEQYFGPGTRLTVT.

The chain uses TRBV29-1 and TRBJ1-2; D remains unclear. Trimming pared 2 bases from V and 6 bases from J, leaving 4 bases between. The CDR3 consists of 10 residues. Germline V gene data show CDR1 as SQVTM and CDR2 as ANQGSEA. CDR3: CSVEQNGYTF. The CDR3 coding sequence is TGCAGCGTTGAACAGAATGGCTACACCTTC.

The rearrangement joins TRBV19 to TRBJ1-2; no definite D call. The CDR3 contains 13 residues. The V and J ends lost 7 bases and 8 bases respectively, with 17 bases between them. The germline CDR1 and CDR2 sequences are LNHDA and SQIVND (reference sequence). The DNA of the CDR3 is TGTGCCAGTACCACCGAGGAGGTGGGAGGCTACACCTTC. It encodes CASTTEEVGGYTF.

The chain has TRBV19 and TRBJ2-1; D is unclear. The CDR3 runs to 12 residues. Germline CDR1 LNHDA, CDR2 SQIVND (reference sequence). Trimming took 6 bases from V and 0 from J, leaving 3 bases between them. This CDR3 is CASSGSYNEQFF. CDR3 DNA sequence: TGTGCCAGTAGCGGCTCCTACAATGAGCAGTTCTTC.

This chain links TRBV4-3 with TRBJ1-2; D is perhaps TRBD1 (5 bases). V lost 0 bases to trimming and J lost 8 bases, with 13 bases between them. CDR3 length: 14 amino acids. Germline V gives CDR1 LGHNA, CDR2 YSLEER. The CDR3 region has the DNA TGCGCCAGCAGCCAAGATAAGGGGATGGGAGGCTACACCTTC. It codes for CASSQDKGMGGYTF.

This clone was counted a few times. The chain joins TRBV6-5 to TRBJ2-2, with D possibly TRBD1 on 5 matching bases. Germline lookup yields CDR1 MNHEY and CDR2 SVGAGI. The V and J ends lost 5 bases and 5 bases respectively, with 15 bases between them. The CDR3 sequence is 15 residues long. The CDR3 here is CASSPHGAGTGELFF. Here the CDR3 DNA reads TGTGCCAGCAGTCCGCATGGTGCAGGGACCGGGGAGCTGTTTTTT.

This chain's CDR3 is CASSGRTFTPEAFF. CDR3 DNA sequence: TGTGCCAGTAGTGGGCGGACCTTTACACCTGAAGCTTTCTTT. This chain uses TRBV19 with TRBJ1-1; D gene uncertain. CDR1 is LNHDA and CDR2 is SQIVND in the germline V gene (reference sequence). This CDR3 is 14 amino acids long. V gave up 5 bases and J gave up 6 bases, with 16 bases separating them.

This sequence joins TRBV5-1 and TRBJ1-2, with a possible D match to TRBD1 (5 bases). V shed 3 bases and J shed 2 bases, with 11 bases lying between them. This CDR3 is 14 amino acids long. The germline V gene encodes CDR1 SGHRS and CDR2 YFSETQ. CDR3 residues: CASSSYGTNYGYTF. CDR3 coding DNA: TGCGCCAGCAGCTCGTACGGGACCAACTATGGCTACACCTTC.

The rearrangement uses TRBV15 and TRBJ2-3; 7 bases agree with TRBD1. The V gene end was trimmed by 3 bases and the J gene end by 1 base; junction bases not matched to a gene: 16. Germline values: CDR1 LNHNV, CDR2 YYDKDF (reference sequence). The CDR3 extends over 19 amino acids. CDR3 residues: CATSSPYAGTDHRTDTQYF. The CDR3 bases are TGTGCCACCAGCAGCCCCTACGCCGGGACAGACCATCGCACAGATACGCAGTATTTT.

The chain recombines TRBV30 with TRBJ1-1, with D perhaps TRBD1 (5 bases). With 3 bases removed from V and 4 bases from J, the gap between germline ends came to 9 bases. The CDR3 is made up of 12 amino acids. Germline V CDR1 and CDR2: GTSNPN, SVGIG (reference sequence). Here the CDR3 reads CAWRDRGTEAFF. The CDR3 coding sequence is TGTGCCTGGAGGGATAGGGGCACTGAAGCTTTCTTT.

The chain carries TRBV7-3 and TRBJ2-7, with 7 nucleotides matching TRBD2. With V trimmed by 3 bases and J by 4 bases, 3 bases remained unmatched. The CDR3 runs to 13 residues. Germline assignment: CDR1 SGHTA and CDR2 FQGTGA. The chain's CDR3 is CASSLTSYYEQYF. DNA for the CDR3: TGTGCCAGCAGCTTGACTAGCTATTACGAGCAGTACTTC.

The CDR3 sequence: CASSYGREGNQPQHF. CDR3 nucleotides: TGTGCCAGCAGTTACGGCAGGGAGGGCAATCAGCCCCAGCATTTT. This sequence joins TRBV6-5 and TRBJ1-5; tentative D call: TRBD1 (5 bases). Germline assignment: CDR1 MNHEY and CDR2 SVGAGI. The V end lost 2 bases, the J end lost 2 bases, and 10 bases lay between the germline ends. The length of the CDR3 is 15 residues.

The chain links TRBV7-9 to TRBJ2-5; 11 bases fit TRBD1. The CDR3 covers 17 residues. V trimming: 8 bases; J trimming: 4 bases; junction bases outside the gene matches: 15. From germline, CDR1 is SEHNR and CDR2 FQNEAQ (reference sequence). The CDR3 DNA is TGTGCCAGCGGACCGGTCGGGACAGGGGGATGGGGAGAGACCCAGTACTTC. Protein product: CASGPVGTGGWGETQYF.

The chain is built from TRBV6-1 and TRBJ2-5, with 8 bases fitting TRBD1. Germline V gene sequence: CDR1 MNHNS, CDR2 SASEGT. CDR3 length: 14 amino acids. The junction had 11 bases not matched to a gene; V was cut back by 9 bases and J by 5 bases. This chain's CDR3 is CASGQGALGETQYF. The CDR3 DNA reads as TGTGCCAGTGGGCAGGGGGCACTGGGGGAGACCCAGTACTTC.

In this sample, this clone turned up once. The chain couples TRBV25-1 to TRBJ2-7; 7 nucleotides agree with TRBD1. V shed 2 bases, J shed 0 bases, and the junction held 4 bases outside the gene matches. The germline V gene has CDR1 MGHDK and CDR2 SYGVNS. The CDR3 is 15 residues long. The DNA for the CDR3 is TGTGCCAGCAGTGAAGGGACAGTGATCTCCTACGAGCAGTACTTC. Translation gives CASSEGTVISYEQYF.

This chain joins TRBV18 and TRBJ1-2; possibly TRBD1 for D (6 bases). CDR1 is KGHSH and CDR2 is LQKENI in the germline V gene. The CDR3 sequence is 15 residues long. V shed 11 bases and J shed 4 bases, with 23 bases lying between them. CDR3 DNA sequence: TGTGCCGGCCGCCCATTAGGACAGACCATCTATGGCTACACCTTC. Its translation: CAGRPLGQTIYGYTF. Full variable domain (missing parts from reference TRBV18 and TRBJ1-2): NAGVMQNPRHLVRRRGQEARLRCSPMKGHSHVYWYRQLPEEGLKFMVYLQKENIIDESGMPKERFSAEFPKEGPSILRIQQVVRGDSAAYFCAGRPLGQTIYGYTFGSGTRLTVV.

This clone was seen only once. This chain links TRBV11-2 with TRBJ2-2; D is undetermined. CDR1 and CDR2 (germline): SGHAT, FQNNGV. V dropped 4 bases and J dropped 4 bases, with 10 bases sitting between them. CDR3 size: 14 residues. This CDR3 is CASSYRPSTGELFF. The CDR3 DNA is TGTGCCAGCAGCTACAGACCCAGCACCGGGGAGCTGTTTTTT. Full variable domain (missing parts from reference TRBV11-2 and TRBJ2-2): EAGVAQSPRYKIIEKRQSVAFWCNPISGHATLYWYQQILGQGPKLLIQFQNNGVVDDSQLPKDRFSAERLKGVDSTLKIQPAKLEDSAVYLCASSYRPSTGELFFGEGSRLTVL.

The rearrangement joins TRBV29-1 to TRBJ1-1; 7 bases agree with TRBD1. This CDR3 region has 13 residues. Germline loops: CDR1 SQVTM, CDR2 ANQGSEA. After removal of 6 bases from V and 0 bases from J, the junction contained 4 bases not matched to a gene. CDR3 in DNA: TGCAGCGTAGGGGACAGTATGAACACTGAAGCTTTCTTT. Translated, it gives CSVGDSMNTEAFF.

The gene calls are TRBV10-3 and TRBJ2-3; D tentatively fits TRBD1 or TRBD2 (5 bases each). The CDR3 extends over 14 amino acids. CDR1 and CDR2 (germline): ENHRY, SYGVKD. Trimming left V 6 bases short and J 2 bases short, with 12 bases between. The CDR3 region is CAIRGDVPTDTQYF. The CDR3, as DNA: TGTGCCATCAGGGGGGACGTACCCACAGATACGCAGTATTTT.

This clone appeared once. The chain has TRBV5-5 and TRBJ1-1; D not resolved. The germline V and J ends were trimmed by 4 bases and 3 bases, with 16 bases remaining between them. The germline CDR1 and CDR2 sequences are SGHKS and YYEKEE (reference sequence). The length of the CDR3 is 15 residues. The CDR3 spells CASSPVLAPDTEAFF. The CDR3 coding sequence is TGTGCCAGCAGCCCGGTCCTTGCGCCTGACACTGAAGCTTTCTTT.

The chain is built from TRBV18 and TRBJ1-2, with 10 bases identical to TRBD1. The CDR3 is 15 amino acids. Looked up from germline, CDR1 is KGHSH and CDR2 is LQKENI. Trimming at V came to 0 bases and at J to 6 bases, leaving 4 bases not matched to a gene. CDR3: CASSPPTTGGDGYTF. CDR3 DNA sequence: TGTGCCAGCTCACCACCTACGACAGGGGGCGATGGCTACACCTTC.

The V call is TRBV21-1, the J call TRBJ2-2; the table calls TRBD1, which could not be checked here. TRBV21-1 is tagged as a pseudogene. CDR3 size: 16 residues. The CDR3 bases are TGTGCCAGCAGCAAAGATGTTGGGGCGGACACCGGGGAGCTGTTTTTT. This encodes CASSKDVGADTGELFF.

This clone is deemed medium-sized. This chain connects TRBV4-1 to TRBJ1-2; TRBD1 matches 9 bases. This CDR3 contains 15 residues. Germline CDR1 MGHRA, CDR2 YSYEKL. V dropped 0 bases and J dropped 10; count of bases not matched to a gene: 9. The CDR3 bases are TGCGCCAGCAGCCAAGAGGGGGGGGACAGGGACGACTACACCTTC. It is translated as CASSQEGGDRDDYTF.

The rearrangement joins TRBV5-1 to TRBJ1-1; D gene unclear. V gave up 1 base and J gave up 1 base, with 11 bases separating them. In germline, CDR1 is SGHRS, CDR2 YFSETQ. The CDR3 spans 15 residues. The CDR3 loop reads CASSLLEGENTEAFF. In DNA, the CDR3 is TGCGCCAGCAGCTTGTTGGAGGGCGAGAACACTGAAGCTTTCTTT. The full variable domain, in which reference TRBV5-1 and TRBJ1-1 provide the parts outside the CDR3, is KAGVTQTPRYLIKTRGQQVTLSCSPISGHRSVSWYQQTPGQGLQFLFEYFSETQRNKGNFPGRFSGRQFSNSRSEMNVSTLELGDSALYLCASSLLEGENTEAFFGQGTRLTVV.

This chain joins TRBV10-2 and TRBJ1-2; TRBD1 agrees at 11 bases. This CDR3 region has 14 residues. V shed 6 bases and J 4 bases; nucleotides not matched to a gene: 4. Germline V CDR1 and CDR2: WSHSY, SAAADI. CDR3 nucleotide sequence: TGCGCCAGCAGCACCGGGACAGGGGGCTATGGCTACACCTTC. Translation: CASSTGTGGYGYTF.

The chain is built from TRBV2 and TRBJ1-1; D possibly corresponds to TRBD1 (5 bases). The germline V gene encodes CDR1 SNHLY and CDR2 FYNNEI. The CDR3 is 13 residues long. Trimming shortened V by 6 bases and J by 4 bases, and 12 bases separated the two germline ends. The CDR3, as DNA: TGTGCCAGCAGAGAAAGGGGAATCACTGAAGCTTTCTTT. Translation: CASRERGITEAFF.

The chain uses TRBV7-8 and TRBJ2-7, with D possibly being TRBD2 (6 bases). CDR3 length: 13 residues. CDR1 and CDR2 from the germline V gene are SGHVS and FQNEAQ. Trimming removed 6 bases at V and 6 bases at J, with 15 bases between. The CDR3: CASSQRGGSEQYF. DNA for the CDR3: TGTGCCAGCAGTCAAAGAGGAGGGAGCGAGCAGTACTTC.